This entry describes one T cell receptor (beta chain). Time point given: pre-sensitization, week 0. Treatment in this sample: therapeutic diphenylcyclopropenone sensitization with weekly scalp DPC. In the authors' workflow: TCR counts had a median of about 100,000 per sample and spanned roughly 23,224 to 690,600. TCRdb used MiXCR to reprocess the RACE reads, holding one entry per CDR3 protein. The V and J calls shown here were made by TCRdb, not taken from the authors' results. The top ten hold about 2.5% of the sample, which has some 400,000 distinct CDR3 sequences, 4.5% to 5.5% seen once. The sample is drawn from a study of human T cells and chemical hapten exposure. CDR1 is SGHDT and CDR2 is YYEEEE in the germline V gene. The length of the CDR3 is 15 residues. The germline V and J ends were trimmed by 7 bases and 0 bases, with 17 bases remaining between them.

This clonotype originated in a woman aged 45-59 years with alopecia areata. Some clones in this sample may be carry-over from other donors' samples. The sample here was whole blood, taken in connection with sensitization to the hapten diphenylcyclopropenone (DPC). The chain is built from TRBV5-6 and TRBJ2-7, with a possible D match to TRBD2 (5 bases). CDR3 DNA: TGTGCCAGCTGTTCTGGAGGACGCAACTCCTACGAGCAGTACTTC. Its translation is CASCSGGRNSYEQYF.